Here is one T cell receptor beta chain with its context. Its antigen is currently unknown. These data are taken from a study of blood T cells in healthy people across ages. Study-wide background: The template switching approach captured approximately one barcoded beta molecule for every two T cells. General study results and limits: Total diversity from one million sequenced T cells was likely underestimated.

Germline CDR1 reads SGHRS; CDR2 reads YFSETQ. The V end was cut by 4 bases, the J end by 4 bases, with 9 bases between. The CDR3 sequence is 13 residues long. Using a J-beta primer mix together with a sample-barcoded 5' primer, a second PCR was run for 7 to 11 cycles. TCRdb recomputed calls from the 5' RACE reads with MiXCR, one row per CDR3 protein. The sample lists about 720,000 distinct CDR3 sequences; roughly 25% were seen once. The same data also went into a second study, on T cells of mothers and their children. From that paper: The data showed no persistent microchimeric T cell clones.

This chain connects TRBV5-1 to TRBJ1-3; D call uncertain. Input material: blood. The receptor was isolated from a boy aged 5-17 years in good health. The CDR3 sequence: CASSRAEGNTIYF. The CDR3, as DNA: TGCGCCAGCAGCCGGGCCGAAGGAAACACCATATATTTT.